These 25 T cell receptor beta chains were sequenced from one sample in a study of blood T cell repertoires in COVID-19. TCRdb keeps only in-frame clones here, not all; method: immunoSEQ multiplex PCR. The data show approximately 230,000 clones, 87% seen once. The specimen was peripheral blood. These receptors were taken from a man aged 18 to 29 with active or convalescent COVID-19.

This clone has a single count. The V gene is TRBV10-2, the J gene TRBJ2-7, with TRBD1 identical over 7 bases. CDR1 is WSHSY, CDR2 SAAADI, per germline. With V trimmed by 7 bases and J by 1 base, 7 bases remained unmatched. The length of the CDR3 is 14 residues. The CDR3 DNA reads as TGCGCCAGCAACCCTCTCAGGGGGTCCTACGAGCAGTACTTC. Its protein product is CASNPLRGSYEQYF.

The chain combines TRBV11-1 with TRBJ2-5; 15 bases are shared with TRBD2. CDR3 length: 16 amino acids. Germline CDR1 reads SGHAT; CDR2 reads FQDESV (reference sequence). V dropped 1 base and J dropped 4; count of bases not matched to a gene: 1. CDR3 sequence: CASSLEGLAGGETQYF. The CDR3 nucleotides read TGTGCCAGCAGCTTAGAGGGACTAGCGGGGGGAGAGACCCAGTACTTC.

The V gene is TRBV25-1, the J gene TRBJ1-3, with D possibly TRBD1 on 5 matching bases. Trimming removed 8 bases at V and 1 base at J, with 12 bases between. CDR3 size: 14 residues. From germline, CDR1 is MGHDK and CDR2 SYGVNS. The CDR3: CASVGGLSGNTIYF. CDR3 coding DNA: TGTGCCAGCGTCGGGGGTTTGTCTGGAAACACCATATATTTT.

The rearrangement links TRBV19 to TRBJ2-1; 13 nucleotides line up with TRBD2. The CDR3 runs 21 residues. The junction had 23 bases not matched to a gene; V was cut back by 5 bases and J by 7 bases. The germline V gene has CDR1 LNHDA and CDR2 SQIVND (reference sequence). CDR3 sequence reads: CASSAEPRILAGGPGRNEQFF. In DNA form, the CDR3 reads TGTGCCAGTAGTGCCGAACCCCGCATACTAGCGGGAGGGCCGGGTAGGAATGAGCAGTTCTTC. Supplemented by reference TRBV19 and TRBJ2-1, the full variable domain reads DGGITQSPKYLFRKEGQNVTLSCEQNLNHDAMYWYRQDPGQGLRLIYYSQIVNDFQKGDIAEGYSVSREKKESFPLTVTSAQKNPTAFYLCASSAEPRILAGGPGRNEQFFGPGTRLTVL.

The rearrangement joins TRBV5-4 to TRBJ1-2, with TRBD1 matching over 11 bases. Germline CDR1 and CDR2: SGHNT and YYREEE (reference sequence). The V and J ends lost 6 bases and 4 bases, in that order; junction bases with no gene match: 5. The CDR3 is 14 residues long. CDR3 region: CASNLGQGGYGYTF. CDR3 bases: TGTGCCAGCAACCTGGGACAGGGGGGCTATGGCTACACCTTC.

The V gene is TRBV21-1, the J gene TRBJ2-1; the D segment call TRBD2 is taken from the table without a DNA check. TRBV21-1 is reported as a pseudogene. This CDR3 has 17 amino acids. Here the CDR3 DNA reads TGTGCCAGCAGCAGATTTGAGGCGGGAGGCCTCTACAATGAGCAGTTCTTC. It codes for CASSRFEAGGLYNEQFF.

V gene TRBV10-1 combines with J gene TRBJ2-1; TRBD1 matches at 11 bases. CDR3 length: 15 amino acids. Germline-derived CDR1 and CDR2 are WNHNN and SYGVQD (reference sequence). The V gene end was trimmed by 6 bases and the J gene end by 8 bases; junction bases not matched to a gene: 9. The CDR3 coding sequence is TGCGCCAGCAGACGGGGGACAGGGGGTGCGGATGAGCAGTTCTTC. Its protein is CASRRGTGGADEQFF.

The chain employs TRBV18 and TRBJ1-4, with D possibly TRBD1 on 6 matching bases. This CDR3 is built from 16 residues. Per germline, CDR1 KGHSH and CDR2 LQKENI. The V end was cut by 6 bases, the J end by 8 bases, with 22 bases between. CDR3 region: CASSSPATGRHEKLFF. The CDR3, as DNA: TGTGCCAGCTCCTCACCCGCGACAGGAAGACACGAAAAACTGTTTTTT.

The genes are TRBV9 and TRBJ1-1; 8 nucleotides match TRBD1. V was pared by 6 bases and J by 8 bases, with 9 bases of the junction left unmatched. Looked up from germline, CDR1 is SGDLS and CDR2 is YYNGEE. The CDR3 runs to 13 residues. DNA for the CDR3: TGTGCCAGCACCGGACAGGGCAGGGCCGAAGCTTTCTTT. Protein sequence: CASTGQGRAEAFF. Based on the CDR3 plus reference TRBV9 and TRBJ1-1, the full variable domain is DSGVTQTPKHLITATGQRVTLRCSPRSGDLSVYWYQQSLDQGLQFLIQYYNGEERAKGNILERFSAQQFPDLHSELNLSSLELGDSALYFCASTGQGRAEAFFGQGTRLTVV.

The chain is built from TRBV20-1 and TRBJ1-2; possibly TRBD1 for D (5 bases). The CDR3 totals 14 residues. The germline V gene encodes CDR1 DFQATT and CDR2 SNEGSKA (reference sequence). V dropped 3 bases and J dropped 0 bases, with 11 bases sitting between them. The CDR3 nucleotides are TGCAGTGCTAGTGTACAGGATTCTAACTATGGCTACACCTTC. Protein: CSASVQDSNYGYTF.

This clone was recorded once. The V gene is TRBV24-1, the J gene TRBJ1-1; 12 nucleotides match TRBD1. Trimming at V came to 3 bases and at J to 5 bases, leaving 3 bases not matched to a gene. The CDR3 has 15 amino acids. The germline V gene encodes CDR1 KGHDR and CDR2 SFDVKD. The CDR3 loop is CATSDPGQGATEAFF. In DNA, the CDR3 is TGTGCCACCAGTGATCCGGGACAGGGGGCTACTGAAGCTTTCTTT.

The chain has TRBV27 and TRBJ1-2; 8 positions match TRBD1. Trimming at V came to 2 bases and at J to 4 bases, leaving 12 bases not matched to a gene. Germline CDR1 is MNHEY and CDR2 is SMNVEV (reference sequence). This CDR3 region has 17 residues. This chain's CDR3 is CASSLRAGGKRGYGYTF. The CDR3 DNA is TGTGCCAGCAGTTTAAGGGCAGGGGGCAAGAGGGGCTATGGCTACACCTTC.

The chain has TRBV18 and TRBJ2-1; the D is unclear. Trimming removed 7 bases at V and 2 bases at J, with 15 bases between. The CDR3 covers 15 residues. Germline CDR1 is KGHSH and CDR2 is LQKENI. The CDR3 nucleotides read TGTGCCAGCTTGCCCGACGGGTGGGCCTACAATGAGCAGTTCTTC. It specifies CASLPDGWAYNEQFF.

The V and J genes are TRBV6-2 or TRBV6-3 and TRBJ2-3; 8 bases line up with TRBD2. Looked up from germline, CDR1 is MNHEY and CDR2 is SVGEGT. J was trimmed by 0 bases and V by 5 bases; bases with no gene match: 10. The CDR3 is made up of 17 amino acids. The CDR3 DNA reads as TGTGCCAGCAGTCCCTGGGCAGCGGGAGTCAGCACAGATACGCAGTATTTT. As protein: CASSPWAAGVSTDTQYF.

The gene calls are TRBV5-1 and TRBJ2-7, with TRBD2 as a possible D gene (6 bases). Between the trimmed V and J ends, which lost 0 bases and 0 bases, there was a span of 10 bases. The CDR3 runs to 15 residues. Germline values: CDR1 SGHRS, CDR2 YFSETQ. The CDR3 DNA reads TGCGCCAGCAGCTTGGGGGGGGTTGCCTCCTACGAGCAGTACTTC. Its translation: CASSLGGVASYEQYF.

The chain joins TRBV4-1 to TRBJ2-4; D uncertain. Germline V gene sequence: CDR1 MGHRA, CDR2 YSYEKL. Trimming removed 1 base at V and 5 bases at J, with 6 bases between. The CDR3 loop spans 13 amino acids. CDR3 coding DNA: TGCGCCAGCAGCCAAGCTCTTCAAAACATTCAGTACTTC. Its protein product is CASSQALQNIQYF.

The chain links TRBV19 to TRBJ1-2; the D gene is possibly TRBD1 (5 bases). V lost 6 bases, J lost 3 bases, and 11 bases lay in between. The CDR3 contains 13 residues. Germline lookup yields CDR1 LNHDA and CDR2 SQIVND (reference sequence). The CDR3 coding sequence is TGTGCCAGTAGGGGGCGGGGTTACTATGGCTACACCTTC. Its translation is CASRGRGYYGYTF.

J is TRBJ2-3 and V is TRBV27; 7 bases align to TRBD1. CDR1 is MNHEY and CDR2 is SMNVEV in the germline V gene (reference sequence). V shed 0 bases, J shed 2 bases, and the junction held 14 bases outside the gene matches. The length of the CDR3 is 19 residues. CDR3 DNA: TGTGCCAGCAGTTTATCGGGTCAGGGGGTCAACAGAAACACAGATACGCAGTATTTT. This gives the protein CASSLSGQGVNRNTDTQYF.

There are a few counts of this clone. The sample has other DNA sequences that encode this CDR3 too. V usage is TRBV15 and J usage is TRBJ1-5; no reliable D call. Germline CDR1 reads LNHNV; CDR2 reads YYDKDF (reference sequence). This CDR3 has 12 residues. V was clipped by 1 base and J by 9 bases, with 7 bases between them. The CDR3 loop reads CATSRASGPQHF. DNA of the CDR3: TGTGCCACCAGCAGAGCTTCCGGGCCCCAGCATTTT.

The V gene is TRBV5-8, the J gene TRBJ2-1; 7 nucleotides line up with TRBD1. Losses at the gene ends were 0 bases for V and 4 bases for J; bases not matched to a gene: 1. CDR3 length: 14 residues. Germline V gene lookup returns CDR1 SGHTS and CDR2 YDEGEE. CDR3 loop: CASSLGQGYNEQFF. The CDR3, as DNA: TGTGCCAGCAGCTTGGGACAGGGATACAATGAGCAGTTCTTC. The variable domain in full, with the rest retrieved from reference TRBV5-8 and TRBJ2-1, is EAGVTQSPTHLIKTRGQQATLRCSPISGHTSVYWYQQALGLGLQFLLWYDEGEERNRGNFPPRFSGRQFPNYSSELNVNALELEDSALYLCASSLGQGYNEQFFGPGTRLTVL.

The chain couples TRBV4-1 to TRBJ2-7; perhaps TRBD1 as D (6 bases). The CDR3 extends over 13 amino acids. CDR1 is MGHRA, CDR2 YSYEKL, per germline. V was pared by 3 bases and J by 3 bases, with 9 bases between. The CDR3 reads CASSHGQNYEQYF. CDR3 DNA: TGCGCCAGCAGCCACGGACAGAACTACGAGCAGTACTTC.

The V call is TRBV19, the J call TRBJ2-7, with D perhaps matching TRBD2 (5 bases). The CDR3 is made up of 14 amino acids. Trimming stripped 3 bases from V and 0 bases from J, with 9 bases between. The germline V gene has CDR1 LNHDA and CDR2 SQIVND (reference sequence). The CDR3 sequence is CASSMRDSSYEQYF. The CDR3 DNA is TGTGCCAGTAGTATGAGGGATTCCTCCTACGAGCAGTACTTC.

The V call is TRBV6-5, the J call TRBJ1-1; D is undetermined. This CDR3 contains 15 residues. Germline CDR1 reads MNHEY; CDR2 reads SVGAGI. Trimming removed 6 bases from V and 1 base from J, with 15 bases in between. CDR3 loop: CASSSYLETNTEAFF. DNA of the CDR3: TGTGCCAGCAGCTCCTATCTCGAAACGAACACTGAAGCTTTCTTT.

J is TRBJ2-1 and V is TRBV12-1; TRBD2 is taken as the D call from the table, unchecked against the DNA. TRBV12-1 is annotated as a pseudogene. The CDR3 totals 19 residues. The CDR3 here is CASSFHVTSGRGPYNEQFF. In DNA form, the CDR3 reads TGTGCCAGCAGCTTTCATGTGACTAGCGGGAGGGGCCCCTACAATGAGCAGTTCTTC.

The V and J genes are TRBV5-1 and TRBJ1-1, with 7 nucleotides matching TRBD1. The CDR3 runs to 19 residues. Germline CDR1 SGHRS, CDR2 YFSETQ. After removal of 2 bases from V and 0 bases from J, the junction contained 16 bases not matched to a gene. Here the CDR3 reads CASSLKPYYTGEMNTEAFF. Here the CDR3 DNA reads TGCGCCAGCAGCTTAAAACCTTACTATACAGGGGAAATGAACACTGAAGCTTTCTTT. Full variable domain (outside the CDR3, taken from reference TRBV5-1 and TRBJ1-1): KAGVTQTPRYLIKTRGQQVTLSCSPISGHRSVSWYQQTPGQGLQFLFEYFSETQRNKGNFPGRFSGRQFSNSRSEMNVSTLELGDSALYLCASSLKPYYTGEMNTEAFFGQGTRLTVV.